This T cell receptor beta chain was obtained from a study of graft-versus-host responses after intestinal transplantation. Germline CDR1 is MNHNY and CDR2 is SVGAGI (reference sequence). V was clipped by 8 bases and J by 3 bases, with 15 bases between them. The CDR3 is made up of 14 amino acids. TCRdb's table, derived via immunoSEQ multiplex PCR, lists solely in-frame clones and lacks some. This sample carries approximately 74,000 clones, 92% of them seen once, and the ten largest clones take about 0.67%. The specimen was PBMCs, collected 98 days after intestinal transplantation. The source is a human patient who received an intestinal transplant, so some T cells may come from the graft donor. V and J are TRBV6-6 and TRBJ2-3, with D perhaps being TRBD1 or TRBD2 (6 bases each). Here the CDR3 DNA reads TGTGCCAGCGGCCATAGGGGGGCAACAGATACGCAGTATTTT. Its translation is CASGHRGATDTQYF.